Sequencing of this TCR beta chain was carried out in a study of blood T cell repertoires in COVID-19. Clones were read by immunoSEQ multiplex PCR, and TCRdb kept only the in-frame ones, dropping some. This table has hundreds of thousands of clones, 65% to 90% appearing once. V lost 0 bases and J 2 bases, leaving 8 bases between the germline ends. The CDR3 is 14 residues long. Per the germline V gene, CDR1 is LGHDT and CDR2 is YNNKEL (reference sequence). This clonotype was sampled from a man between 50 and 59 years old with COVID-19, enrolled during active disease. The chain employs TRBV3-1 (or the pseudogene TRBV3-2) and TRBJ2-7; D is uncertain. The specimen sequenced was peripheral blood. The CDR3 spells CASSQDPTPYEQYF. The CDR3 DNA follows: TGTGCCAGCAGCCAAGATCCCACACCCTACGAGCAGTACTTC.